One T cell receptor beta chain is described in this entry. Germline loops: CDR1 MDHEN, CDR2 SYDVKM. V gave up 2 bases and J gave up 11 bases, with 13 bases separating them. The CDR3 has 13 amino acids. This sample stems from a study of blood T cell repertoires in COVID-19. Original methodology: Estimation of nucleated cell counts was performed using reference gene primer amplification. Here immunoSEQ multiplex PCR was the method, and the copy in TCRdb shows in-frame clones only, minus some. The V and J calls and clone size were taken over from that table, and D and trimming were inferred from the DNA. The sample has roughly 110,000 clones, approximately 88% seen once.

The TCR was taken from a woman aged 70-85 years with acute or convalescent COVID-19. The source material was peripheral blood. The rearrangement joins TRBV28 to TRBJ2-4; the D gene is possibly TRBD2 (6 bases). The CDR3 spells CASSLAGTVFQYF. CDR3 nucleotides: TGTGCCAGCAGTTTAGCGGGAACCGTGTTTCAGTACTTC.